These 18 T cell receptor delta chains were all obtained from the same sample, sequenced in a study of gamma-delta T cells after stem cell transplantation listed by TCRdb under 2016. The library relied on RT-PCR. Sequenced using an Illumina MiSeq. TCRdb reprocessed the public data with the CATT caller; entries with the same nucleotide sequence were combined afterwards. The sample data list roughly 3,100 delta-chain clones, and about a fifth of these were observed just once. 20% to 30% of the sample rests with the top ten. The sample consisted of gamma-delta T cells. The source of these receptors is a human donor. It is not recorded whose cells these are; they may come from a transplant donor.

Concerning this clone itself: The TCRdb record carries a much larger clone's protein, which differs from this DNA's translation at residue 4; a read error is the likely cause, and the protein listed here is the DNA translation. The V call is TRDV2, the J call TRDJ1, with no clear D. The CDR3 loop spans 15 amino acids. The germline gives CDR1 GEAIGNYY, CDR2 EKD. For the CDR3, the DNA is TGTGCCTGTGGCACCCTCGAGGAGATCACCGATAAACTCATCTTT. Residues: CACGTLEEITDKLIF.

By sample fraction, this clone is medium-sized. The V and J genes are TRDV2 and TRDJ3; 7 bases are shared with TRDD3. V dropped 0 bases and J dropped 2; count of bases not matched to a gene: 9. Germline CDR1 reads GEAIGNYY; CDR2 reads EKD. This CDR3 region has 19 residues. The CDR3 sequence: CACDTGGSRDPWDTRQMFF. The CDR3 DNA sequence: TGTGCCTGTGACACCGGGGGATCCAGAGACCCCTGGGACACCCGACAGATGTTTTTC.

This clone showed up just a few times. A far larger clone is off by one base, so a read error is likely. The same CDR3 also results from other DNA sequences found in this sample. This chain joins TRDV2 and TRDJ1, with 11 bases lining up with TRDD3. The CDR3 covers 15 residues. Germline lookup yields CDR1 GEAIGNYY and CDR2 EKD. V trimming: 1 base; J trimming: 3 bases; junction bases outside the gene matches: 3. The CDR3 loop reads CACDTLGDTSDKLIF. CDR3 in DNA: TGTGCCTGTGACACTCTGGGGGATACTTCCGATAAACTCATCTTT.

The CDR3 sequence: CACDTLRTGGYSTDKLIF. The CDR3 DNA reads as TGTGCCTGTGACACCCTACGAACTGGGGGATACAGCACCGATAAACTCATCTTT. The V call is TRDV2, the J call TRDJ1; 12 nucleotides agree with TRDD3. After removal of 0 bases from V and 1 base from J, the junction contained 8 bases not matched to a gene. The germline CDR1 and CDR2 sequences are GEAIGNYY and EKD. There are 18 residues in the CDR3.

In its sample, this clone was seen a few times. The chain combines TRDV1 with TRDJ1, with 12 bases lining up with TRDD3. V was clipped by 0 bases and J by 1 base; unmatched bases: 9. The CDR3 contains 19 residues. CDR1 and CDR2 from the germline V gene are TSWWSYY and QGS. The chain's CDR3 is CALGELLYWGIPLTDKLIF. Written as DNA, the CDR3 is TGTGCTCTTGGGGAACTTCTGTACTGGGGGATACCCCTCACCGATAAACTCATCTTT.

Relative to its sample, this clone is medium-sized. J is TRDJ1 and V is TRDV1; D ambiguous. This CDR3 has 18 residues. Germline assignment: CDR1 TSWWSYY and CDR2 QGS. V shed 0 bases and J shed 1 base, with 18 bases lying between them. CDR3 protein: CALGELSLSIHLTDKLIF. The CDR3 DNA follows: TGTGCTCTTGGGGAACTGTCCCTAAGCATTCATCTCACCGATAAACTCATCTTT.

This clone is termed medium-sized. The chain couples TRDV2 to TRDJ1; TRDD3 matches at 12 bases. V was clipped by 0 bases and J by 0 bases; unmatched bases: 16. There are 21 residues in the CDR3. Germline values: CDR1 GEAIGNYY, CDR2 EKD. The CDR3: CACDTVSPTGGYSGDTDKLIF. The CDR3 coding sequence is TGTGCCTGTGACACCGTGTCCCCTACTGGGGGATACTCGGGGGACACCGATAAACTCATCTTT.

On this clone: TCRdb's entry gives the protein of a much larger clone, which mismatches this DNA's translation at residue 6, likely from a read error; the protein reported here is translated from the DNA. The chain carries TRDV2 and TRDJ1, with 10 bases lining up with TRDD3. Trimming cost V 1 base and J 1 base; bases outside gene matches: 5. The CDR3 loop spans 16 amino acids. Germline CDR1 and CDR2: GEAIGNYY and EKD. The CDR3 protein is CACDTAGDTRTDKLIF. The CDR3 region has the DNA TGTGCCTGTGACACGGCGGGGGATACGCGCACCGATAAACTCATCTTT.

This clone was observed a handful of times. With only one base between it and a far larger clone, this is likely a read error. The gene calls are TRDV1 and TRDJ1; tentatively, D is TRDD3 (5 bases). Trimming stripped 0 bases from V and 0 bases from J, with 23 bases between. Germline V gene data show CDR1 as TSWWSYY and CDR2 as QGS. The CDR3 covers 20 residues. The CDR3 loop is CALGELEFPLAGGYTDKLIF. CDR3 in DNA: TGTGCTCTTGGGGAACTGGAGTTCCCCCTTGCGGGGGGCTACACCGATAAACTCATCTTT.

In this sample, this clone turned up once. This clone may be a read error of a much larger clone one base away. The chain has TRDV2 and TRDJ1; tentatively, D is TRDD2 (5 bases). The CDR3 extends over 16 amino acids. Germline CDR1 and CDR2: GEAIGNYY and EKD. The CDR3 region has the DNA TGTGCCGGTGACACCCTACTGAGCCGGTACACCGATAAACTCATCTTT. Translated: CAGDTLLSRYTDKLIF.

This clone is classed as medium-sized (0.01 to 0.1%). The chain uses TRDV2 and TRDJ1; 10 nucleotides align to TRDD3. Germline V gives CDR1 GEAIGNYY, CDR2 EKD. Trimming cost V 0 bases and J 2 bases; bases outside gene matches: 8. The CDR3 consists of 17 residues. CDR3 amino acids: CACDTLMGDTLTDKLIF. The CDR3 nucleotides read TGTGCCTGTGACACCCTAATGGGGGATACTCTTACCGATAAACTCATCTTT.

This clone is labeled large (0.1 to 1%). The sample has other DNA sequences that encode this CDR3 too. This chain joins TRDV2 and TRDJ1; D call uncertain. Germline V gene lookup returns CDR1 GEAIGNYY and CDR2 EKD. Trimming removed 3 bases at V and 0 bases at J, with 19 bases between. This CDR3 contains 17 residues. The CDR3 spells CACDPLGGLTYTDKLIF. CDR3 sequence (DNA): TGTGCCTGTGACCCCCTAGGAGGGCTCACGTACACCGATAAACTCATCTTT.

This clone counts as medium-sized. The chain has TRDV2 and TRDJ1; 11 bases are a match to TRDD3. The CDR3 loop spans 18 amino acids. Germline trimming cut 0 bases from V and 8 bases from J; bases unmatched to any gene: 16. Germline CDR1 and CDR2: GEAIGNYY and EKD. The chain's CDR3 is CACDTLGRDWGISGKLIF. In nucleotides, the CDR3 is TGTGCCTGTGACACCCTAGGGCGCGACTGGGGGATAAGCGGGAAACTCATCTTT.

By sample fraction, this clone is medium-sized. The chain has TRDV2 and TRDJ1; TRDD3 agrees at 9 bases. Trimming removed 1 base from V and 0 bases from J; junction bases left unmatched: 17. Germline assignment: CDR1 GEAIGNYY and CDR2 EKD. This CDR3 region has 20 residues. The CDR3 region has the DNA TGTGCCTGTGACACGGTTCCTGGGGATACGCAACTCCCAAACACCGATAAACTCATCTTT. Its protein product is CACDTVPGDTQLPNTDKLIF.

This clone is deemed medium-sized. The rearrangement uses TRDV2 and TRDJ3; 12 bases are a match to TRDD3. This CDR3 is built from 22 residues. J lost 2 bases, V lost 0 bases, and 13 bases had no gene match. The germline V gene has CDR1 GEAIGNYY and CDR2 EKD. The CDR3 coding sequence is TGTGCCTGTGACACCGGACTTCTACTGGGGGATACCCCACCCTGGGACACCCGACAGATGTTTTTC. It encodes CACDTGLLLGDTPPWDTRQMFF.

By its share, this clone is medium-sized (0.01 to 0.1%). The same CDR3 can be traced to other DNA sequences in this sample. This chain connects TRDV2 to TRDJ1; D uncertain. Germline CDR1 is GEAIGNYY and CDR2 is EKD. The CDR3 runs 16 residues. V lost 0 bases and J 0 bases, leaving 13 bases between the germline ends. CDR3 in amino acids: CACDTLLSRYTDKLIF. As DNA, the CDR3 is TGTGCCTGTGACACCCTACTGAGCCGGTACACCGATAAACTCATCTTT.

This clone was counted a few times. A far more abundant clone sits one base away, making this likely a read error. Different DNA sequences within this sample yield the same CDR3. CDR3 amino acids: CACDFLGAHTDKLIF. Here the CDR3 DNA reads TGTGCCTGTGACTTCCTGGGGGCCCACACTGATAAACTCATCTTT. The chain links TRDV2 to TRDJ1, with TRDD3 matching over 7 bases. The germline V gene encodes CDR1 GEAIGNYY and CDR2 EKD. The CDR3 has 15 amino acids.

Note on this clone: A far larger clone is just one base off, so this is likely a read error. Other DNA variants within this sample encode the same CDR3. This chain joins TRDV3 and TRDJ1; no firm D call. CDR1 and CDR2 (germline): TVYSNPD, GDNSRS (reference sequence). This CDR3 contains 12 residues. The CDR3 nucleotides are TGTGCCGTTCTTCTAAACACCGATAAGCTCATCTTT. Its protein is CAVLLNTDKLIF.